The 28 T cell receptor beta chains listed next were all sequenced from one sample in a study of Graves' ophthalmopathy and Graves' hyperthyroidism. Amplified material comprised TCR beta CDR3 regions derived from RNA transcripts. The first round was an RT-PCR with HTBI primers, and the second round was a multiplex PCR. MiXCR, run by TCRdb on the multiplex PCR reads, gives a single entry per CDR3 protein. Of around 1.1 million distinct CDR3 sequences listed, less than 45% are singletons. Specimen: peripheral blood or thyroid tissue (not recorded which). The receptors here all came from an adult man with Graves' hyperthyroidism.

This clonotype was seen many times. V and J are TRBV2 and TRBJ1-1, with D possibly TRBD1 on 5 matching bases. The germline V and J ends were trimmed by 6 bases and 2 bases, with 16 bases remaining between them. CDR3 length: 15 residues. CDR1 SNHLY and CDR2 FYNNEI come from the germline V gene. CDR3 sequence reads: CASRTTGRINTEAFF. The DNA for the CDR3 is TGTGCCAGCAGAACCACGGGACGGATTAACACTGAAGCTTTCTTT.

This clonotype came up many times. This rearrangement joins TRBV19 to TRBJ2-5; 7 bases fit TRBD2. The CDR3 loop spans 15 amino acids. The germline V gene has CDR1 LNHDA and CDR2 SQIVND (reference sequence). V was clipped by 5 bases and J by 6 bases; unmatched bases: 12. CDR3 region: CASSSTAGLGKTQYF. The CDR3 region has the DNA TGTGCCAGTAGTTCCACAGCGGGGCTCGGGAAGACCCAGTACTTC.

This clonotype was seen a handful of times. V gene TRBV7-8 combines with J gene TRBJ2-5; 9 nucleotides agree with TRBD1. Germline V gene lookup returns CDR1 SGHVS and CDR2 FQNEAQ. The length of the CDR3 is 18 residues. J was trimmed by 2 bases and V by 2 bases; bases with no gene match: 12. The CDR3 protein is CASSLSPVTGGRQETQYF. The CDR3 DNA reads TGTGCCAGCAGCTTATCCCCGGTTACAGGGGGCCGGCAAGAGACCCAGTACTTC.

Details on this clonotype: A clone one base away is much larger, so this may be a read error. The gene calls are TRBV7-9 and TRBJ1-2, with D possibly TRBD1 on 6 matching bases. Germline values: CDR1 SEHNR, CDR2 FQNEAQ (reference sequence). Trimming cost V 6 bases and J 13 bases, with 27 bases left between them. This CDR3 region has 15 residues. The CDR3 loop is CASSYPRQEKDGCTF. CDR3 DNA: TGTGCCAGCAGTTACCCGCGACAGGAAAAAGATGGGTGCACCTTC. Supplemented by reference TRBV7-9 and TRBJ1-2, the full variable domain reads DTGVSQNPRHKITKRGQNVTFRCDPISEHNRLYWYRQTLGQGPEFLTYFQNEAQLEKSRLLSDRFSAERPKGSFSTLEIQRTEQGDSAMYLCASSYPRQEKDGCTFGSGTRLTVV.

This sequence joins TRBV29-1 and TRBJ2-7, with TRBD2 matching over 14 bases. Matching the DNA end better, TRBJ2-1 makes the J call doubtful. The CDR3 covers 14 residues. Germline CDR1 SQVTM, CDR2 ANQGSEA. As DNA, the CDR3 is TGCAGCGCCACGGGACTAGCGGGAGACAATGAGCAGTTCTTC. Translation gives CSATGLAGDNEQFF.

The chain carries TRBV7-9 and TRBJ2-7; 9 bases are shared with TRBD1. Germline-derived CDR1 and CDR2 are SEHNR and FQNEAQ (reference sequence). The CDR3 consists of 16 residues. Losses at the gene ends were 1 base for V and 7 bases for J; bases not matched to a gene: 11. The CDR3 nucleotides read TGTGCCAGCAGCTTAGACGGGACAGGGACTCAGGGGGAGCAGTACTTC. This codes for CASSLDGTGTQGEQYF.

This clonotype has a count of ten or more. The V and J genes are TRBV7-7 and TRBJ2-5; D uncertain. This CDR3 has 13 amino acids. Germline loops: CDR1 SSHAT, CDR2 FNYEAQ (reference sequence). V was trimmed by 4 bases and J by 5 bases, leaving 11 bases between them. CDR3 sequence: CASSSTAGETQYF. Here the CDR3 DNA reads TGTGCCAGCAGCTCAACAGCCGGGGAGACCCAGTACTTC.

Comments on this clonotype: In this CDR3 the conserved last residue, phenylalanine or tryptophan, is missing, so a read error is likely. V is TRBV9 and J is TRBJ1-2; 12 nucleotides match TRBD1. This CDR3 region has 15 residues. The germline CDR1 and CDR2 sequences are SGDLS and YYNGEE. The V segment lost 8 bases and the J segment 7 bases; nucleotides outside the gene matches: 12. The CDR3 nucleotides read TGTGCCAGTAGTCAAGCCGGGACAGGGGGCGGTGGCTACACCCTC. Its protein product is CASSQAGTGGGGYTL.

This chain uses TRBV20-1 with TRBJ1-1, with 7 bases fitting TRBD1. There are 14 residues in the CDR3. CDR1 and CDR2 (germline): DFQATT, SNEGSKA (reference sequence). V was pared by 0 bases and J by 4 bases, with 5 bases of the junction left unmatched. CDR3: CSARDNRGSTEAFF. The CDR3 DNA is TGCAGTGCTAGAGATAACAGGGGATCCACTGAAGCTTTCTTT.

The chain joins TRBV25-1 to TRBJ1-4, with D possibly matching TRBD1 (6 bases). CDR3 size: 14 residues. V dropped 6 bases and J dropped 5 bases, with 13 bases sitting between them. In germline, CDR1 is MGHDK, CDR2 SYGVNS. The CDR3 loop is CASSEHRANEKLFF. The DNA for the CDR3 is TGTGCCAGCAGCGAACACAGGGCCAATGAAAAACTGTTTTTT.

The chain couples TRBV10-2 to TRBJ1-5; tentative D call: TRBD1 (6 bases). Germline V lookup: CDR1 WSHSY, CDR2 SAAADI. V was shortened by 2 bases and J by 5 bases, with 19 bases between the two germline ends. The CDR3 loop spans 17 amino acids. CDR3 DNA sequence: TGCGCCAGCAGTGAGCCGGACAGTCTTTTAAACTATCAGCCCCAGCATTTT. Protein: CASSEPDSLLNYQPQHF.

The chain carries TRBV28 and TRBJ2-5, with TRBD2 matching over 10 bases. Germline lookup yields CDR1 MDHEN and CDR2 SYDVKM. J gave up 5 bases and V 1 base, and 13 bases lay outside the gene matches. The CDR3 has 18 residues. The CDR3 loop is CASSLSPGLAKGHETQYF. The CDR3 bases are TGTGCCAGCAGTTTATCACCGGGACTAGCGAAGGGTCACGAGACCCAGTACTTC. Supplemented by reference TRBV28 and TRBJ2-5, the full variable domain reads DVKVTQSSRYLVKRTGEKVFLECVQDMDHENMFWYRQDPGLGLRLIYFSYDVKMKEKGDIPEGYSVSREKKERFSLILESASTNQTSMYLCASSLSPGLAKGHETQYFGPGTRLLVL.

The chain links TRBV5-5 to TRBJ2-7; D is unresolved. This CDR3 has 16 residues. CDR1 SGHKS and CDR2 YYEKEE come from the germline V gene (reference sequence). Trimming took off 6 bases at V and 3 bases at J, with 22 bases between the two ends. CDR3 sequence (DNA): TGTGCCAGCAAAAACAACTCGCGACCCTGGGTCTACGAGCAGTACTTC. This sequence encodes CASKNNSRPWVYEQYF.

This clonotype has more than one count but fewer than ten. The chain links TRBV7-6 to TRBJ2-2, with 8 bases matching TRBD2. The length of the CDR3 is 15 residues. The ends lost 4 bases at V and 5 bases at J; junction bases unmatched: 6. Germline CDR1 reads SGHVS; CDR2 reads FNYEAQ. CDR3 nucleotides: TGTGCCAGCAGCTCCGGGACTAGGGGAACCGGGGAGCTGTTTTTT. Its protein product is CASSSGTRGTGELFF.

J is TRBJ2-7 and V is TRBV4-3; D unclear. Germline V CDR1 and CDR2: LGHNA, YSLEER. The CDR3 runs 15 residues. V was clipped by 1 base and J by 2 bases, with 12 bases between them. The CDR3: CASSQAEANPYEQYF. CDR3 bases: TGCGCCAGCAGCCAAGCTGAGGCGAACCCCTACGAGCAGTACTTC.

The J gene is TRBJ1-6, the V gene TRBV28; TRBD1 matches at 7 bases. V was pared by 2 bases and J by 7 bases, with 8 bases of the junction left unmatched. Germline loops: CDR1 MDHEN, CDR2 SYDVKM. The CDR3 runs to 16 residues. The CDR3, as DNA: TGTGCCAGCAGTTTACCTACGGGACAGACCAATTCACCCCTCCACTTT. This codes for CASSLPTGQTNSPLHF.

The J gene is TRBJ2-7, the V gene TRBV6-5; TRBD2 matches at 10 bases. V was clipped by 6 bases and J by 9 bases; unmatched bases: 14. Germline V gene sequence: CDR1 MNHEY, CDR2 SVGAGI. This CDR3 has 15 residues. Here the CDR3 reads CASRNTGLASEGQYF. The CDR3 nucleotides read TGTGCCAGCAGAAATACGGGACTAGCGTCGGAGGGGCAGTACTTC.

This clonotype occurred many times. V gene TRBV7-7 combines with J gene TRBJ2-5; no reliable D call. CDR3 length equals 14 residues. Germline V CDR1 and CDR2: SSHAT, FNYEAQ (reference sequence). Trimming left V 3 bases short and J 2 bases short, with 10 bases between. In nucleotides, the CDR3 is TGTGCCAGCAGCTTCCCGGCAGGACAAGAGACCCAGTACTTC. Translation: CASSFPAGQETQYF.

This clonotype was observed a few times. The J gene is TRBJ1-2, the V gene TRBV14; D unresolved. V was pared by 6 bases and J by 3 bases, with 17 bases between. Germline lookup yields CDR1 SGHDN and CDR2 FVKESK. The CDR3 is made up of 15 amino acids. CDR3 nucleotide sequence: TGTGCCAGCAGTGAGCCCGGGTGGGGTGACTATGGCTACACCTTC. Translating it yields CASSEPGWGDYGYTF.

This clonotype was counted between two and nine times. The gene calls are TRBV14 and TRBJ1-1; no firm D call. Trimming shortened V by 4 bases and J by 7 bases, and 13 bases separated the two germline ends. This CDR3 contains 13 residues. Per germline, CDR1 SGHDN and CDR2 FVKESK. The CDR3, as DNA: TGTGCCAGCAGCCTACAAGGGCCCAGTGAAGCTTTCTTT. Protein: CASSLQGPSEAFF.

This clonotype was seen only a few times. The chain couples TRBV6-5 to TRBJ1-4, with no clear D. Trimming shortened V by 0 bases and J by 8 bases, and 10 bases separated the two germline ends. This CDR3 has 14 amino acids. The germline V gene encodes CDR1 MNHEY and CDR2 SVGAGI. CDR3 DNA: TGTGCCAGCAGTTACTCGTTTTCCGGGGAAAAACTGTTTTTT. The encoded protein is CASSYSFSGEKLFF.

The CDR3 nucleotides are TGCAGCGTTGAAGGGACAGGAGACGGCTATGGCTACACCTTC. This gives the protein CSVEGTGDGYGYTF. The chain carries TRBV29-1 and TRBJ1-2; 7 nucleotides line up with TRBD1. Trimming removed 1 base from V and 4 bases from J; junction bases left unmatched: 6. This CDR3 is built from 14 residues. Germline V gene sequence: CDR1 SQVTM, CDR2 ANQGSEA.

The chain carries TRBV7-9 and TRBJ1-1, with D possibly TRBD1 on 6 matching bases. The CDR3 length is 18 residues. V was pared by 5 bases and J by 0 bases, with 22 bases between. In germline, CDR1 is SEHNR, CDR2 FQNEAQ (reference sequence). Written as DNA, the CDR3 is TGTGCCAGCAGCCCCGTTATAGGGGGGGCCGCGGTGAACACTGAAGCTTTCTTT. This sequence encodes CASSPVIGGAAVNTEAFF.

This clonotype has at least ten counts. This chain links TRBV10-3 with TRBJ2-7; TRBD1 matches 8 bases. Germline V gene data show CDR1 as ENHRY and CDR2 as SYGVKD. This CDR3 comprises 13 residues. After removal of 8 bases from V and 2 bases from J, the junction contained 5 bases not matched to a gene. CDR3 region: CAIPDRATYEQYF. CDR3 bases: TGTGCCATCCCGGACAGGGCCACCTACGAGCAGTACTTC.

The V and J genes are TRBV10-3 and TRBJ2-2; TRBD2 matches at 8 bases. Germline trimming cut 10 bases from V and 4 bases from J; bases unmatched to any gene: 5. CDR3 length: 13 residues. CDR1 and CDR2 from the germline V gene are ENHRY and SYGVKD. The CDR3 DNA is TGTGCCACCCAGCGGGAGAGCACCGGGGAGCTGTTTTTT. This gives the protein CATQRESTGELFF.

This clonotype was counted many times. The rearrangement links TRBV5-6 to TRBJ2-7; 10 positions match TRBD2. Germline V gene data show CDR1 as SGHDT and CDR2 as YYEEEE. The CDR3 has 15 residues. J lost 4 bases, V lost 1 base, and 5 bases had no gene match. The CDR3 coding sequence is TGTGCCAGCAGCTTGCCTAGCGGGGGCAGGTACGAGCAGTACTTC. Its translation is CASSLPSGGRYEQYF.

Remarks on this clonotype: Since a much larger clone is just one base distant, this may be a read error. The rearrangement links TRBV20-1 to TRBJ2-7; D remains ambiguous. The V and J ends lost 3 bases and 6 bases respectively, with 15 bases between them. CDR1 and CDR2 (germline): DFQATT, SNEGSKA (reference sequence). The CDR3 loop spans 13 amino acids. The CDR3 region has the DNA TGCAGTGCTAGCACGCGCTTTCTCTGCGAGCAGTACTTC. This encodes CSASTRFLCEQYF.

This clonotype was recorded only once. The chain has TRBV29-1 and TRBJ2-3; tentative D call: TRBD1 (5 bases). Between the trimmed V and J ends, which lost 7 bases and 2 bases, there was a span of 13 bases. Per the germline V gene, CDR1 is SQVTM and CDR2 is ANQGSEA. This CDR3 contains 13 residues. The CDR3 reads CSAKGRFTDTQYF. The CDR3 DNA follows: TGCAGCGCAAAGGGGCGTTTCACAGATACGCAGTATTTT.